These T cell receptor beta chains were read from a single sample in a study of T cell repertoires and HLA-DP antigens. Antigens of these TCRs are unknown. Sequencing used immunoSEQ multiplex PCR; TCRdb keeps in-frame clones, though not all of them. The sample contains about 110,000 clones, around 92% of which appear only once. The sample comprised CD4+ T cells from PBMCs. The receptors were sampled from a woman between 18 and 29 years old in good health and CMV-seronegative. The CDR3 runs from the conserved cysteine through the conserved F or W. The D gene is left open where the match is weak. Clone size is given for some rows only: seen once, a few or many times, or a class if the clone is expanded.

V gene	clone size	D gene	CDR3 length	J gene	CDR3 protein	CDR3 DNA
TRBV4-3	once	TRBD1	15	TRBJ2-5	CASSQGDRGLETQYF	TGCGCCAGCAGCCAAGGGGACAGGGGGCTGGAGACCCAGTACTTC
TRBV28	-	-	16	TRBJ1-3	CASREAHLSSGNTIYF	TGTGCCAGCAGGGAGGCCCACCTCTCCTCTGGAAACACCATATATTTT
TRBV9	few	-	13	TRBJ2-3	CASSVVGTDTQYF	TGTGCCAGCAGCGTAGTGGGCACAGATACGCAGTATTTT
TRBV7-6	-	TRBD1	15	TRBJ1-3	CASSSQTGRGNTIYF	TGTGCCAGCAGCTCGCAGACAGGGCGTGGAAACACCATATATTTT
TRBV28	-	TRBD2	14	TRBJ2-2	CASQAGGPTGELFF	TGTGCCAGCCAAGCGGGGGGTCCCACCGGGGAGCTGTTTTTT
TRBV4-1	once	TRBD1	15	TRBJ2-1	CASRLTGGSYNEQFF	TGCGCCAGCAGGCTGACAGGGGGCTCCTACAATGAGCAGTTCTTC
TRBV7-3	-	TRBD1	14	TRBJ2-3	CASSLGQKTDTQYF	TGTGCCAGCAGCCTGGGACAGAAGACAGATACGCAGTATTTT
TRBV5-1	once	-	14	TRBJ1-1	CASSPGPANTEAFF	TGCGCCAGCAGCCCTGGACCGGCCAACACTGAAGCTTTCTTT
TRBV18	-	-	16	TRBJ2-7	CASSHGHGQGPYEQYF	TGTGCCAGCTCACACGGCCATGGGCAGGGGCCCTACGAGCAGTACTTC
TRBV2	-	-	14	TRBJ1-2	CASSESWGLDGYTF	TGTGCCAGCAGCGAAAGTTGGGGTCTCGATGGCTACACCTTC
TRBV4-1	-	-	16	TRBJ2-1	CASSQPQGHSYNEQFF	TGCGCCAGCAGCCAGCCACAGGGCCATTCCTACAATGAGCAGTTCTTC
TRBV7-3	few	TRBD2	16	TRBJ2-3	CASSLAPGGATDTQYF	TGTGCCAGCAGCTTAGCCCCCGGGGGGGCCACAGATACGCAGTATTTT
TRBV28	-	TRBD1	13	TRBJ1-2	CAIKRGLNYGYTF	TGTGCCATTAAGAGGGGGCTGAACTATGGCTACACCTTC
TRBV5-4	-	TRBD1	18	TRBJ1-6	CASSLGTGASSYNSPLHF	TGTGCCAGCAGCTTGGGGACAGGGGCTTCGTCCTATAATTCACCCCTCCACTTT
TRBV5-5	-	TRBD1	16	TRBJ2-7	CASSLYGTGGSYEQYF	TGTGCCAGCAGCTTGTACGGGACAGGGGGCTCCTACGAGCAGTACTTC
TRBV6-1	-	TRBD1	15	TRBJ1-4	CASKTGGGSNEKLFF	TGTGCCAGTAAGACAGGGGGCGGATCTAATGAAAAACTGTTTTTT
TRBV10-2	-	TRBD1	13	TRBJ2-5	CASTGTAQETQYF	TGCGCCAGCACCGGGACAGCCCAAGAGACCCAGTACTTC
TRBV5-4	-	-	16	TRBJ2-5	CASSFRRANTRETQYF	TGTGCCAGCAGCTTTAGACGGGCCAATACTCGAGAGACCCAGTACTTC
TRBV30	-	-	11	TRBJ1-2	CAWSQPGGYTF	TGTGCCTGGAGTCAACCGGGCGGCTACACCTTC
TRBV20-1	-	-	11	TRBJ1-2	CSAQGRHGYTF	TGCAGTGCCCAGGGTAGGCATGGCTACACCTTC
TRBV7-2	-	-	14	TRBJ2-1	CASSFTGTGNEQFF	TGTGCCAGCAGCTTTACCGGGACTGGGAATGAGCAGTTCTTC
TRBV6-6	medium-sized	TRBD1	15	TRBJ1-5	CASRPGTGPLEPQHF	TGTGCCAGCAGACCCGGGACAGGCCCCTTGGAGCCCCAGCATTTT